This T cell receptor beta chain appears in the sequencing data of a study of T cells in Graves' hyperthyroidism and ophthalmopathy. It was RNA transcripts that yielded the amplified TCR beta CDR3 regions. An initial round of RT-PCR targeting the TCR CDR3 relied on the HTBI primer set. TCRdb itself ran the multiplex PCR reads through MiXCR, one entry per CDR3 protein. The sample lists hundreds of thousands of distinct CDR3 sequences; about 15% were seen once. In the ophthalmopathy cohort, Clinical Activity Score was at least 3, NOSPECS grade at least 4, and duration under 3 months. Not enrolled were patients with uncontrolled infection, other autoimmune disease, pregnancy or lactation. Germline V gives CDR1 SGHAT, CDR2 FQNNGV. The CDR3 extends over 15 amino acids. Between the trimmed V and J ends, which lost 4 bases and 7 bases, there was a span of 16 bases. This clonotype was observed many times. Its matching antigen is unknown.

Study-level results: Before onset, ophthalmopathy was predicted by the model a median 6.5 months earlier. Stable hyperthyroidism was told apart from ophthalmopathy by a model built on 13 V-J features.

V usage is TRBV11-2 and J usage is TRBJ1-4; D may be TRBD1 (6 bases). Sequencing was carried out using blood. This clonotype originated in a young man with Graves' ophthalmopathy. CDR3 sequence: CASSSAGGRVEKLFF. The CDR3 DNA sequence: TGTGCCAGCAGCTCCGCCGGGGGGCGGGTTGAAAAACTGTTTTTT.